The 25 T cell receptor beta chains reported below all come from one sample, sequenced in a study of cytomegalovirus exposure and HLA in healthy donors. With 60 Vbeta and 13 Jbeta primers, the PCR was carried out. Sequencing was performed with immunoSEQ multiplex PCR; in TCRdb, only in-frame clones are kept and a portion is missing. Of more than 150,000 clones in the sample, 76% are singletons; the top ten hold roughly 1.5%. The sequenced material came from PBMCs. Receptors originate from a man younger than 35 in good health and CMV-seronegative.

V and J are TRBV7-2 and TRBJ2-3, with TRBD1 identical over 11 bases. Germline V gene sequence: CDR1 SGHTA, CDR2 FQGNSA. With V trimmed by 5 bases and J by 5 bases, 9 bases remained unmatched. The CDR3 is made up of 16 amino acids. CDR3 nucleotide sequence: TGTGCCAGCAGCCTCCTCCGGGGGACAGGGGGAGATACGCAGTATTTT. It is translated as CASSLLRGTGGDTQYF.

V gene TRBV18 combines with J gene TRBJ2-5; 7 bases are shared with TRBD2. Looked up from germline, CDR1 is KGHSH and CDR2 is LQKENI. The V gene end was trimmed by 2 bases and the J gene end by 7 bases; junction bases not matched to a gene: 4. CDR3 length equals 13 residues. The CDR3: CASSPGGEATQYF. For the CDR3, the DNA is TGTGCCAGCTCACCAGGGGGGGAGGCGACCCAGTACTTC.

V is TRBV7-2 and J is TRBJ1-1; tentatively, D is TRBD1 (6 bases). Deletions cut 2 bases from V and 1 base from J, with 11 bases between. Looked up from germline, CDR1 is SGHTA and CDR2 is FQGNSA. The CDR3 consists of 15 residues. CDR3 in DNA: TGTGCCAGCAGCTTATCGGCCAGGGGGAACACTGAAGCTTTCTTT. Translating gives CASSLSARGNTEAFF.

This clone was seen a single time. This chain links TRBV6-4 with TRBJ2-1; tentative D call: TRBD2 (5 bases). V was pared by 4 bases and J by 1 base, with 26 bases between. The CDR3 runs to 20 residues. Germline V gene data show CDR1 as MRHNA and CDR2 as SNTAGT. The CDR3 loop is CASSALPLTLALGSYNEQFF. The CDR3 DNA follows: TGTGCCAGCAGTGCTCTCCCCCTGACCTTAGCGCTGGGGTCCTACAATGAGCAGTTCTTC.

V is TRBV29-1 and J is TRBJ1-1, with D unclear. From germline, CDR1 is SQVTM and CDR2 ANQGSEA. Trimming took 4 bases from V and 2 from J, leaving 11 bases between them. CDR3 length equals 13 residues. The CDR3 DNA reads as TGCAGCGTTGGTCGGGGTGTCAACACTGAAGCTTTCTTT. Amino acids: CSVGRGVNTEAFF.

The V gene is TRBV2, the J gene TRBJ2-2; D is perhaps TRBD1 (6 bases). This CDR3 region has 14 residues. V was cut by 2 bases and J by 5 bases, with 9 bases left in between. Germline CDR1 and CDR2: SNHLY and FYNNEI. The CDR3 sequence: CASSEQGPTGELFF. The CDR3 region has the DNA TGTGCCAGCAGTGAACAGGGGCCTACCGGGGAGCTGTTTTTT.

This rearrangement joins TRBV2 to TRBJ2-7, with a weak D call TRBD2 (6 bases). Germline V gene data show CDR1 as SNHLY and CDR2 as FYNNEI. CDR3 length equals 14 residues. V gave up 4 bases and J gave up 5 bases, with 15 bases separating them. The CDR3 coding sequence is TGTGCCAGCAGTGTTGGCGGGACGGAGAACGAGCAGTACTTC. Translation gives CASSVGGTENEQYF.

The rearrangement joins TRBV28 to TRBJ2-2; 13 nucleotides match TRBD2. V gave up 2 bases and J gave up 6 bases; unmatched junction bases: 3. CDR1 is MDHEN and CDR2 is SYDVKM in the germline V gene. This CDR3 contains 16 residues. CDR3 protein: CASSLRGTSGAGELFF. CDR3 DNA sequence: TGTGCCAGCAGTTTACGCGGGACTAGCGGGGCCGGGGAGCTGTTTTTT. Variable domain in full (rest from reference TRBV28 and TRBJ2-2): DVKVTQSSRYLVKRTGEKVFLECVQDMDHENMFWYRQDPGLGLRLIYFSYDVKMKEKGDIPEGYSVSREKKERFSLILESASTNQTSMYLCASSLRGTSGAGELFFGEGSRLTVL.

The chain carries TRBV5-4 and TRBJ2-1; perhaps TRBD2 as D (6 bases). With 4 bases removed from V and 6 bases from J, the gap between germline ends came to 11 bases. CDR1 is SGHNT and CDR2 is YYREEE in the germline V gene (reference sequence). CDR3 length: 13 amino acids. This chain's CDR3 is CASSPRELNEQFF. CDR3 nucleotide sequence: TGTGCCAGCAGCCCACGGGAGCTCAATGAGCAGTTCTTC. Variable domain in full (rest from reference TRBV5-4 and TRBJ2-1): ETGVTQSPTHLIKTRGQQVTLRCSSQSGHNTVSWYQQALGQGPQFIFQYYREEENGRGNFPPRFSGLQFPNYSSELNVNALELDDSALYLCASSPRELNEQFFGPGTRLTVL.

The DNA for the CDR3 is TGTGCCAGCAGCTCAACGATGACAGCGGGCGAGACCCAGTACTTC. It yields the protein CASSSTMTAGETQYF. The chain combines TRBV5-4 with TRBJ2-5; D possibly corresponds to TRBD2 (6 bases). V was shortened by 3 bases and J by 5 bases, with 17 bases between the two germline ends. Germline values: CDR1 SGHNT, CDR2 YYREEE (reference sequence). The CDR3 is 15 residues long. The full variable domain, its missing parts supplied by reference TRBV5-4 and TRBJ2-5, is ETGVTQSPTHLIKTRGQQVTLRCSSQSGHNTVSWYQQALGQGPQFIFQYYREEENGRGNFPPRFSGLQFPNYSSELNVNALELDDSALYLCASSSTMTAGETQYFGPGTRLLVL.

V is TRBV28 and J is TRBJ1-2, with 7 bases matching TRBD1. The CDR3 contains 14 residues. CDR1 is MDHEN, CDR2 SYDVKM, per germline. Trimming removed 6 bases from V and 4 bases from J; junction bases left unmatched: 8. The CDR3 sequence: CASRRQGSTYGYTF. Here the CDR3 DNA reads TGTGCCAGCAGACGACAGGGCTCGACCTATGGCTACACCTTC.

The V and J genes are TRBV7-9 and TRBJ2-7; TRBD1 is a possible D gene (5 bases). The germline V gene has CDR1 SEHNR and CDR2 FQNEAQ (reference sequence). The germline V and J ends were trimmed by 5 bases and 0 bases, with 17 bases remaining between them. This CDR3 region has 16 residues. The CDR3, as DNA: TGTGCCAGCAGCAGCCGCGCAGGGTCTTACTCCTACGAGCAGTACTTC. Its protein is CASSSRAGSYSYEQYF.

The rearrangement joins TRBV29-1 to TRBJ1-2; D is undetermined. CDR1 SQVTM and CDR2 ANQGSEA come from the germline V gene. CDR3 length: 13 residues. The ends were cut back, 6 bases at V and 4 bases at J, with 15 bases in the middle. The DNA for the CDR3 is TGCAGCGTCGGAGGAATGGCGAGCTATGGCTACACCTTC. Translated: CSVGGMASYGYTF.

The CDR3: CASRARGAQGAEQYF. CDR3 DNA sequence: TGTGCCAGCAGGGCCCGGGGGGCTCAGGGGGCCGAGCAGTACTTC. The chain links TRBV27 to TRBJ2-7, with D possibly TRBD1 on 8 matching bases. Deletions cut 6 bases from V and 6 bases from J, with 21 bases between. In germline, CDR1 is MNHEY, CDR2 SMNVEV (reference sequence). The CDR3 is made up of 15 amino acids.

The chain employs TRBV5-1 and TRBJ1-2, with 9 bases fitting TRBD1. Germline V gives CDR1 SGHRS, CDR2 YFSETQ. The CDR3 contains 15 residues. Trimming took 4 bases from V and 5 from J; bases not matched to a gene: 9. CDR3 loop: CASSLTGTGMYGYTF. The DNA for the CDR3 is TGCGCCAGCAGCCTTACCGGGACAGGGATGTATGGCTACACCTTC.

The chain uses TRBV5-1 and TRBJ2-1, with a tentative D call TRBD2 (6 bases). Germline CDR1 and CDR2: SGHRS and YFSETQ. The CDR3 has 15 amino acids. V was cut by 4 bases and J by 6 bases, with 17 bases left in between. This CDR3 reads CASSLAVRDSNEQFF. In nucleotides, the CDR3 is TGCGCCAGCAGCCTCGCCGTGCGGGACTCCAATGAGCAGTTCTTC.

This clone was seen more than once but under ten times. One junction end does not reproduce the germline sequence, and a read error may be involved. The genes are TRBV7-7 and TRBJ2-1; TRBD2 matches at 9 bases. This CDR3 contains 15 residues. Germline V gene lookup returns CDR1 SSHAT and CDR2 FNYEAQ (reference sequence). CDR3 nucleotide sequence: TGTGCTAGCAGCTCGTCGACTAGCGGTTACAATGAGCAGTTCTTC. It specifies CASSSSTSGYNEQFF.

This clone has more than one count but fewer than ten. The gene calls are TRBV21-1 and TRBJ2-7; no DNA check was done on the table's D call, TRBD1. TRBV21-1 is a recognized pseudogene. The CDR3 consists of 13 residues. For the CDR3, the DNA is TGTGCCAGCAGCCCGAACAGGGACTACGAGCAGTACTTC. This sequence encodes CASSPNRDYEQYF.

This chain joins TRBV28 and TRBJ1-3; D may be TRBD1 (6 bases). V gave up 6 bases and J gave up 2 bases, with 11 bases separating them. CDR1 and CDR2 (germline): MDHEN, SYDVKM. This CDR3 comprises 14 residues. CDR3 sequence: CASSPDRPGNTIYF. Written as DNA, the CDR3 is TGTGCCAGCAGCCCAGACAGGCCTGGAAACACCATATATTTT.

This clone came up a few times. The J gene is TRBJ2-7, the V gene TRBV2; 9 bases map to TRBD1. The CDR3 has 15 amino acids. CDR1 and CDR2 from the germline V gene are SNHLY and FYNNEI. Unmatched junction bases numbered 8, after V lost 6 bases and J lost 2 bases. The CDR3 here is CASSVDRGITYEQYF. The CDR3 DNA is TGTGCCAGCAGCGTAGACAGGGGGATCACCTACGAGCAGTACTTC.

The chain joins TRBV10-3 to TRBJ1-1; maybe TRBD1 (5 bases). Looked up from germline, CDR1 is ENHRY and CDR2 is SYGVKD. V was cut by 10 bases and J by 3 bases, with 15 bases left in between. The CDR3 loop spans 13 amino acids. In DNA form, the CDR3 reads TGTGCCACAACACAACAGGAACACACTGAAGCTTTCTTT. Translating gives CATTQQEHTEAFF.

Note on this clone: In the same sample, other DNA sequences code for this CDR3. The V call is TRBV18, the J call TRBJ2-7; 7 bases align to TRBD2. The CDR3 loop spans 14 amino acids. CDR1 is KGHSH and CDR2 is LQKENI in the germline V gene. Unmatched junction bases numbered 3, after V lost 1 base and J lost 3 bases. The CDR3 DNA sequence: TGTGCCAGCTCACCACTGGGCGGGGGCTACGAGCAGTACTTC. Translated: CASSPLGGGYEQYF.

This clone was recorded once. This chain connects TRBV21-1 to TRBJ1-2; TRBD1 is the table's D call, not checked against the DNA. TRBV21-1 is a pseudogene segment. The CDR3 contains 16 residues. The CDR3 nucleotides are TGTGCCAGCAGCAAAGGTAGGGGGATTTCGGTTGGTGGCTACACCTTC. Amino acids: CASSKGRGISVGGYTF.

As to this clone: The same CDR3 arises from other DNA sequences in this sample as well. The chain couples TRBV9 to TRBJ2-2; D possibly corresponds to TRBD1 (6 bases). Germline-derived CDR1 and CDR2 are SGDLS and YYNGEE. The germline V and J ends were trimmed by 0 bases and 5 bases, with 8 bases remaining between them. This CDR3 is 14 amino acids long. The CDR3 DNA reads TGTGCCAGCAGCGTAGGAGGGGGTACCGGGGAGCTGTTTTTT. It yields the protein CASSVGGGTGELFF.

The chain carries TRBV28 and TRBJ2-2; 7 nucleotides line up with TRBD1. V lost 3 bases to trimming and J lost 7 bases; unmatched junction nucleotides: 14. The CDR3 contains 17 residues. Germline V gene lookup returns CDR1 MDHEN and CDR2 SYDVKM. The CDR3 nucleotides read TGTGCCAGCAGTTTCCCTGGGACAGTTAAATTAGACGGGGAGCTGTTTTTT. This sequence encodes CASSFPGTVKLDGELFF. Variable domain in full (rest from reference TRBV28 and TRBJ2-2): DVKVTQSSRYLVKRTGEKVFLECVQDMDHENMFWYRQDPGLGLRLIYFSYDVKMKEKGDIPEGYSVSREKKERFSLILESASTNQTSMYLCASSFPGTVKLDGELFFGEGSRLTVL.